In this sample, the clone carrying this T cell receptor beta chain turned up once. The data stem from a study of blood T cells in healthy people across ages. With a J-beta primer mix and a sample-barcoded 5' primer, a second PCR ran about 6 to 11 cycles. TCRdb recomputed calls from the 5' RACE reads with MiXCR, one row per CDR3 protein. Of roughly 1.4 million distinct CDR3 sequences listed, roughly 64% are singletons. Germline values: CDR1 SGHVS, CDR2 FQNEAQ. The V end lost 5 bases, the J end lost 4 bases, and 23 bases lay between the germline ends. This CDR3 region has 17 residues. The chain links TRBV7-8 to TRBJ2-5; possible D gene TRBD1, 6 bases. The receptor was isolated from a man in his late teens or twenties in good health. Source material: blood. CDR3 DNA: TGTGCCAGCAGCAAATTTTGGGACAACATAGGTACAGAGACCCAGTACTTC. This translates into CASSKFWDNIGTETQYF.